This TCR beta chain was sequenced during a study of identical twins. The study, taken as a whole, reports: Abundant cord blood beta clonotypes carried fewer insertions; memory repertoires showed none. In monozygotic twins, models underestimated the sharing of out-of-frame TCR alpha. Analyses of zero insertions could, in part, be confounded by invariant MAIT and iNKT cells.

Germline V gene lookup returns CDR1 GTSNPN and CDR2 SVGIG (reference sequence). The V end lost 4 bases, the J end lost 3 bases, and 10 bases lay between the germline ends. CDR3 length: 13 amino acids. A universal primer site was incorporated via template switching, and the cDNA contained unique molecular identifiers. TCRdb recomputed calls from the 5' RACE reads with MiXCR, one row per CDR3 protein. This table has about 220,000 distinct CDR3 sequences, more than 6.5% appearing once. As for this clonotype: Its antigen is unknown.

The sample was also reused in another study, on yellow fever vaccine responses in identical twins.

This sequence was found in a woman aged 18-29 years in good health. The V and J genes are TRBV30 and TRBJ2-1; no clear D. The specimen was memory (CD45RO+) T cells sorted from blood. Here the CDR3 reads CAWTPNRYNEQFF. CDR3 bases: TGTGCCTGGACACCTAACCGCTACAATGAGCAGTTCTTC.